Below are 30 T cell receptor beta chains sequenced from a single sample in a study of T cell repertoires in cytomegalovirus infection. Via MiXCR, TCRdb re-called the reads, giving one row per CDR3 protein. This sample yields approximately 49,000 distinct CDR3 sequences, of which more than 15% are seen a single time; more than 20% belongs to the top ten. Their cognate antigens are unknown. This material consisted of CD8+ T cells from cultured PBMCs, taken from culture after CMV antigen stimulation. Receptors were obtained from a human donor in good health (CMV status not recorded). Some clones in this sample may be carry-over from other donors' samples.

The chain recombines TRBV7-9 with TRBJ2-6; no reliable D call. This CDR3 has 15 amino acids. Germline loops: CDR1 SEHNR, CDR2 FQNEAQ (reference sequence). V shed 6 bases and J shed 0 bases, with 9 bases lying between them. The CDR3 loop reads CASRAGVSGANVLTF. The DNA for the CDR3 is TGTGCCAGCAGAGCAGGAGTCTCTGGGGCCAACGTCCTGACTTTC.

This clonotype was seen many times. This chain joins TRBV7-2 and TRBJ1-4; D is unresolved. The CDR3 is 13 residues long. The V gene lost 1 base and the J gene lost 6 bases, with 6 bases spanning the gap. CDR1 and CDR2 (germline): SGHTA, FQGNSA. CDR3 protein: CASSLEGYEKLFF. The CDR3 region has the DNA TGTGCCAGCAGCTTAGAGGGATATGAAAAACTGTTTTTT.

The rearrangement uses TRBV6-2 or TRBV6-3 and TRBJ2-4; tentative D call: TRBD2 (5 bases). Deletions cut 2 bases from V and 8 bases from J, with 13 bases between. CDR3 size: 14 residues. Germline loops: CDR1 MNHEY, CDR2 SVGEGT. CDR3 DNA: TGTGCCAGCAGTTACGACGAGTCCGGGGACATTCAGTACTTC. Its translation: CASSYDESGDIQYF.

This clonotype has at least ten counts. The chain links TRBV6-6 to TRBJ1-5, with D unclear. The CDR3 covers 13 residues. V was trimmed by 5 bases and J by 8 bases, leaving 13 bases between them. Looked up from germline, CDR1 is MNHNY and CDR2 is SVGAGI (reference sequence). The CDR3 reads CASSAVTWEPQHF. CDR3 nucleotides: TGTGCCAGCAGTGCCGTGACCTGGGAGCCCCAGCATTTT.

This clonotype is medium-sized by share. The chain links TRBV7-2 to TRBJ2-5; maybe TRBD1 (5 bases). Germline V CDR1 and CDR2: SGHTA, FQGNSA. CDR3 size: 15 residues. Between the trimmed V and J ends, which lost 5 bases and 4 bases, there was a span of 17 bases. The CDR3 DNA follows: TGTGCCAGCAGCGAGCTTAGGGCTAGGGGAGAGACCCAGTACTTC. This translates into CASSELRARGETQYF. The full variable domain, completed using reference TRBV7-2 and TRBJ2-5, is GAGVSQSPSNKVTEKGKDVELRCDPISGHTALYWYRQSLGQGLEFLIYFQGNSAPDKSGLPSDRFSAERTGGSVSTLTIQRTQQEDSAVYLCASSELRARGETQYFGPGTRLLVL.

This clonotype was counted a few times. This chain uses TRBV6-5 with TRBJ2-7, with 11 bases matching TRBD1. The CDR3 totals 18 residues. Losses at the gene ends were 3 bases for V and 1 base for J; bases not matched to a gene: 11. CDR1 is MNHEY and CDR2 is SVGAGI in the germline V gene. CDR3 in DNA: TGTGCCAGCAGTTATTATCAACCCGGGACAGGGGGATCCTACGAGCAGTACTTC. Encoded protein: CASSYYQPGTGGSYEQYF.

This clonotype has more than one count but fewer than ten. CDR3 DNA sequence: TGTGCCAGCAGTGAAAAAAGCGGAGTCCCTAACACCTACGAGCAGTACTTC. This gives the protein CASSEKSGVPNTYEQYF. The chain recombines TRBV6-1 with TRBJ2-7, with a tentative D call TRBD2 (5 bases). The CDR3 runs 17 residues. Trimming took 2 bases from V and 2 from J, leaving 19 bases between them. The germline V gene encodes CDR1 MNHNS and CDR2 SASEGT.

The CDR3 sequence is CASSQRGPYTDTQYF. DNA for the CDR3: TGCGCCAGCAGCCAGCGGGGGCCTTACACAGATACGCAGTATTTT. This sequence joins TRBV5-1 and TRBJ2-3; 8 nucleotides match TRBD2. J was trimmed by 2 bases and V by 4 bases; bases with no gene match: 6. Germline V gives CDR1 SGHRS, CDR2 YFSETQ. The CDR3 is made up of 15 amino acids. The entire variable domain, with the rest obtained from reference TRBV5-1 and TRBJ2-3, is as follows: KAGVTQTPRYLIKTRGQQVTLSCSPISGHRSVSWYQQTPGQGLQFLFEYFSETQRNKGNFPGRFSGRQFSNSRSEMNVSTLELGDSALYLCASSQRGPYTDTQYFGPGTRLTVL.

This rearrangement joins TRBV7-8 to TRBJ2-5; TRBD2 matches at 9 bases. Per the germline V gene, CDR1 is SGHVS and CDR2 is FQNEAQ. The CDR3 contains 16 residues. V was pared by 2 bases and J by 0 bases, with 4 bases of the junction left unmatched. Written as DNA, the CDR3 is TGTGCCAGCAGCTTAAGGGTAGCGGGGGACCAAGAGACCCAGTACTTC. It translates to CASSLRVAGDQETQYF.

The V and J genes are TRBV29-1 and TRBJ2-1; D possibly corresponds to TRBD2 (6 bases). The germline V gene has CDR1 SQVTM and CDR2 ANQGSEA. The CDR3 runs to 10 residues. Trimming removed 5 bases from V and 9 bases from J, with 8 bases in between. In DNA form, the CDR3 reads TGCAGCGTTCGGCGGGGTGAGCAGTTCTTC. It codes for CSVRRGEQFF.

The chain's CDR3 is CASSRKDSSNYGYTF. DNA for the CDR3: TGTGCCAGCAGCCGCAAGGACAGCTCTAACTATGGCTACACCTTC. The chain couples TRBV7-2 to TRBJ1-2, with D possibly matching TRBD1 (6 bases). Looked up from germline, CDR1 is SGHTA and CDR2 is FQGNSA. V was trimmed by 5 bases and J by 0 bases, leaving 13 bases between them. This CDR3 region has 15 residues.

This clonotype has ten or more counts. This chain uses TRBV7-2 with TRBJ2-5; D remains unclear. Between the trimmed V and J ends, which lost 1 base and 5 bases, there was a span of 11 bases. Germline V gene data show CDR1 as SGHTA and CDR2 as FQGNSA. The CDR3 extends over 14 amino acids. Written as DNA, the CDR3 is TGTGCCAGCAGCTTAGGGGCAATACTGGAGACCCAGTACTTC. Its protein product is CASSLGAILETQYF.

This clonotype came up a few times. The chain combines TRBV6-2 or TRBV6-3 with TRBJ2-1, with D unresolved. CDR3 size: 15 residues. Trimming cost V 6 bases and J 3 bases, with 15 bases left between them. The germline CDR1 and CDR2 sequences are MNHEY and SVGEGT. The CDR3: CASSPLPPRYNEQFF. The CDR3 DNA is TGTGCCAGCAGCCCTCTCCCTCCCCGCTACAATGAGCAGTTCTTC.

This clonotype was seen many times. The CDR3 region has the DNA TGCAGTGCTAGAGATTATTGGGGGGCTTCACGCAATGAGCAGTTCTTC. It codes for CSARDYWGASRNEQFF. The V and J genes are TRBV20-1 and TRBJ2-1, with D possibly called TRBD1 or TRBD2 (6 bases each). In germline, CDR1 is DFQATT, CDR2 SNEGSKA (reference sequence). V lost 0 bases to trimming and J lost 6 bases, with 18 bases between them. This CDR3 comprises 16 residues.

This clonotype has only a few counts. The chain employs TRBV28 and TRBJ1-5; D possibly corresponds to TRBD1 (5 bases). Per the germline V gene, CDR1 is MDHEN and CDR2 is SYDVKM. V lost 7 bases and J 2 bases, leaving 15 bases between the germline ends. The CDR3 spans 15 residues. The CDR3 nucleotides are TGTGCCAGCACCTCAAGCACAGGCGGCAATCAGCCCCAGCATTTT. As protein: CASTSSTGGNQPQHF.

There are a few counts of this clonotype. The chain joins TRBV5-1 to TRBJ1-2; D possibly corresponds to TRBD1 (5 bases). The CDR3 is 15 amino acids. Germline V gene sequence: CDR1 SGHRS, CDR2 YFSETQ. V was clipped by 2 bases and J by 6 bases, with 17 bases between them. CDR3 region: CASSFGARGYDGYTF. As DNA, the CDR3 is TGCGCCAGCAGCTTTGGGGCGAGGGGCTATGATGGCTACACCTTC.

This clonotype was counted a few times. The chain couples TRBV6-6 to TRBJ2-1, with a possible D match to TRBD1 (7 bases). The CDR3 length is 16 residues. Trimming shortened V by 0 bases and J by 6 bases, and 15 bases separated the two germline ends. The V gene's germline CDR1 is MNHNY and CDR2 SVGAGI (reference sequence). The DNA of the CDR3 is TGTGCCAGCAGTTACTCGGTGGAGGGGGCGAGCAATGAGCAGTTCTTC. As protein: CASSYSVEGASNEQFF.

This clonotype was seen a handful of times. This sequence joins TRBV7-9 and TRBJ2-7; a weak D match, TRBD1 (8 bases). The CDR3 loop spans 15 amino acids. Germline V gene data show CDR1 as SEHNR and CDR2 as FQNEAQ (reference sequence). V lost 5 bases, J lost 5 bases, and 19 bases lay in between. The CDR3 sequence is CASSGGAGGKNEQYF. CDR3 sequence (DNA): TGTGCCAGCAGCGGGGGGGCAGGGGGCAAGAACGAGCAGTACTTC.

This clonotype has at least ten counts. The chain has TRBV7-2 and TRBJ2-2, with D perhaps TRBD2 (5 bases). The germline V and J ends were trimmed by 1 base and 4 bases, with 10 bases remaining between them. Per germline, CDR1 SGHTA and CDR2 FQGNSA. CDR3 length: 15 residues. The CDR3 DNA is TGTGCCAGCAGCTTAGAGGTGGGGAGCACCGGGGAGCTGTTTTTT. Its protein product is CASSLEVGSTGELFF.

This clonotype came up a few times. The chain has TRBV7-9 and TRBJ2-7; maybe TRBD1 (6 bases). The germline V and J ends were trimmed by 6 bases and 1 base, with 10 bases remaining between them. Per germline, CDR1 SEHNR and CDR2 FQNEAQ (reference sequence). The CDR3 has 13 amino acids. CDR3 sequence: CASSSDRSYEQYF. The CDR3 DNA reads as TGTGCCAGCAGTTCCGACAGGTCCTACGAGCAGTACTTC. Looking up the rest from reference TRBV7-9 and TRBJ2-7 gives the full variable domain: DTGVSQNPRHKITKRGQNVTFRCDPISEHNRLYWYRQTLGQGPEFLTYFQNEAQLEKSRLLSDRFSAERPKGSFSTLEIQRTEQGDSAMYLCASSSDRSYEQYFGPGTRLTVT.

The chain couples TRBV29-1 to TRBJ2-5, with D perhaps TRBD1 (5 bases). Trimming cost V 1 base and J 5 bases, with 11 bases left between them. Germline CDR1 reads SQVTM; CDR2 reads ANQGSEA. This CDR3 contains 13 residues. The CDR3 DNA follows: TGCAGCGTTGAAGGAAGGGGTTGGGAGACCCAGTACTTC. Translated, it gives CSVEGRGWETQYF.

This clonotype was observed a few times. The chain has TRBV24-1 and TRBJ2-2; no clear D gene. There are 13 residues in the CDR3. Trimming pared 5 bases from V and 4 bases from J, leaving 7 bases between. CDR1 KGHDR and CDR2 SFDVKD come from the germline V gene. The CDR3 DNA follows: TGTGCCACCAGTGGGGGAAGCACCGGGGAGCTGTTTTTT. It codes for CATSGGSTGELFF.

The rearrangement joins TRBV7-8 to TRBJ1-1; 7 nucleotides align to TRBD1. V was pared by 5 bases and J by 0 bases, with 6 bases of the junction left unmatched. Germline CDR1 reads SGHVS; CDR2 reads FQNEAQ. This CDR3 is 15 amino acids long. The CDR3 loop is CASSPTGHMNTEAFF. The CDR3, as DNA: TGTGCCAGCAGCCCGACAGGGCACATGAACACTGAAGCTTTCTTT.

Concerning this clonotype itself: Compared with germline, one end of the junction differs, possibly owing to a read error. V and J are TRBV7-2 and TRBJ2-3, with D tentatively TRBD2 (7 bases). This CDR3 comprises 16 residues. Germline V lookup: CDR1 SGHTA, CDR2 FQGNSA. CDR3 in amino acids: CASSLAGGGGQTFLHF. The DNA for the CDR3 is TGTGCCAGCAGCTTAGCGGGAGGGGGAGGGCAGACTTTTTTGCATTTT.

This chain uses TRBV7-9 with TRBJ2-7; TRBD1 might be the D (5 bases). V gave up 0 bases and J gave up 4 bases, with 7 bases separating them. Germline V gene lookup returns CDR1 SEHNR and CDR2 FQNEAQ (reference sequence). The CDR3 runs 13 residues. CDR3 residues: CASSLADRYEQYF. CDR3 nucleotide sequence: TGTGCCAGCAGCTTAGCAGACAGATACGAGCAGTACTTC. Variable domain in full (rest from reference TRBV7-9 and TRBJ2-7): DTGVSQNPRHKITKRGQNVTFRCDPISEHNRLYWYRQTLGQGPEFLTYFQNEAQLEKSRLLSDRFSAERPKGSFSTLEIQRTEQGDSAMYLCASSLADRYEQYFGPGTRLTVT.

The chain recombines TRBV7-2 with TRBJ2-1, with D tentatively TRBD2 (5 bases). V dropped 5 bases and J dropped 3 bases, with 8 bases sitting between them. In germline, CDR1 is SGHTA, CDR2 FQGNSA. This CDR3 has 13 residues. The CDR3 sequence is CASSTTSYNEQFF. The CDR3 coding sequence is TGTGCCAGCAGCACCACTAGCTACAATGAGCAGTTCTTC.

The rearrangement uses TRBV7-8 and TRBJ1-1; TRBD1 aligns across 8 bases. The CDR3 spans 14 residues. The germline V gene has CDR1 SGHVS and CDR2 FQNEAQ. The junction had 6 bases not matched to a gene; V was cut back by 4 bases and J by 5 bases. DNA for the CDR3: TGTGCCAGCAGCTCGTGGACAGGGAGGACTGAAGCTTTCTTT. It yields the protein CASSSWTGRTEAFF.

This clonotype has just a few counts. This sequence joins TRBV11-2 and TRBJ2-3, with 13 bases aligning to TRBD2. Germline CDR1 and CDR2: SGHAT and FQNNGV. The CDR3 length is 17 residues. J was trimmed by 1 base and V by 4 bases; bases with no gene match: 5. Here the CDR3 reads CASSSGTSGDRTDTQYF. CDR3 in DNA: TGTGCCAGCAGCTCCGGGACTAGCGGGGACCGCACAGATACGCAGTATTTT. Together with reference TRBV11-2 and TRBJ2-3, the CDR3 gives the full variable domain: EAGVAQSPRYKIIEKRQSVAFWCNPISGHATLYWYQQILGQGPKLLIQFQNNGVVDDSQLPKDRFSAERLKGVDSTLKIQPAKLEDSAVYLCASSSGTSGDRTDTQYFGPGTRLTVL.

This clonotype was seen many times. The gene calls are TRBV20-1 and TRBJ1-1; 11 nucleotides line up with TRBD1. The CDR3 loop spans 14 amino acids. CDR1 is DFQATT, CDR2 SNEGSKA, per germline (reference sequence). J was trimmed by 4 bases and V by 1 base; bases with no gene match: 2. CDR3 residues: CSARGTGGGTEAFF. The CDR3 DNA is TGCAGTGCTAGAGGGACAGGGGGCGGCACTGAAGCTTTCTTT.

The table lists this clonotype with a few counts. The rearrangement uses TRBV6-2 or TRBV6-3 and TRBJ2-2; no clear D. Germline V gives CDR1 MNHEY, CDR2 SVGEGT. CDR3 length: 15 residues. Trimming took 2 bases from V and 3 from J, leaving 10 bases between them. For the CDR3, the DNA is TGTGCCAGCAGTTACGGCAGCCAACACACCGGGGAGCTGTTTTTT. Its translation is CASSYGSQHTGELFF.